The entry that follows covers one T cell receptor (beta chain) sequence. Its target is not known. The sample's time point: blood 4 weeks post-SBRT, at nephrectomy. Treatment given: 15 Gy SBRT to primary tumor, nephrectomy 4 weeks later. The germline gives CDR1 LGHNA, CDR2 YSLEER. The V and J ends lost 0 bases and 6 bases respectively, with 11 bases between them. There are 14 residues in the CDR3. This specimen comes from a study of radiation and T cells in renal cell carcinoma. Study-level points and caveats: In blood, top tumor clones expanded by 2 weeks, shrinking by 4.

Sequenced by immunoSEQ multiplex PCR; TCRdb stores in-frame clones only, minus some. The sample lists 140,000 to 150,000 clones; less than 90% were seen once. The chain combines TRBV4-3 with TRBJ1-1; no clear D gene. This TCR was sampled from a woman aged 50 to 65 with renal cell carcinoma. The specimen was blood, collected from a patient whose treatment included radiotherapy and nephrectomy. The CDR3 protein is CASSQDWQDAEAFF. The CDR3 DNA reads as TGCGCCAGCAGCCAAGATTGGCAGGACGCTGAAGCTTTCTTT.